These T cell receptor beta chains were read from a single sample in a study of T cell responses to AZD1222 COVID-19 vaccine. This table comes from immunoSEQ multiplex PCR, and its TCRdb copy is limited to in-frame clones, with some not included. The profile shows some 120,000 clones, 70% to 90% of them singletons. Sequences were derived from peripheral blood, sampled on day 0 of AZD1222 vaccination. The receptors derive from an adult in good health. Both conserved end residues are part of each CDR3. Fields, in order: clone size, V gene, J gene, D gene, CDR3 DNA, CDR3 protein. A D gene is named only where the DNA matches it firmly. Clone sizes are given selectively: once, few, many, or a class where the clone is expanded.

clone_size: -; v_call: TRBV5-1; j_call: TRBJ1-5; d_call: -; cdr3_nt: TGCGCCAGCAGCCCTCTTCGCCAGCCCCAGCATTTT; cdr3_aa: CASSPLRQPQHF
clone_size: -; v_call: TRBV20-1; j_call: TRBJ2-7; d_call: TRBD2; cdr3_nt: TGCAGTGCTAGTGAGCGGGGACCAACCTCCTACGAGCAGTACTTC; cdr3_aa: CSASERGPTSYEQYF
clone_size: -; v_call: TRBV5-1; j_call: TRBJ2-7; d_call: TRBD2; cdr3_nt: TGCGCCAGCAGCCCGGGTCTTGGCGGGAGTTATGAGCAGTACTTC; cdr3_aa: CASSPGLGGSYEQYF
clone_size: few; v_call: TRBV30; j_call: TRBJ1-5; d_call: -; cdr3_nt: TGTGCCTGGAAGGGGAGGGCCAATCAGCCCCAGCATTTT; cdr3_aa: CAWKGRANQPQHF
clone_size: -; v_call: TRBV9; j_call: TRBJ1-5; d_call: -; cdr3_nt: TGTGCCAGCAGCGTCGGCTGGAATAGCAATCAGCCCCAGCATTTT; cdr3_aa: CASSVGWNSNQPQHF
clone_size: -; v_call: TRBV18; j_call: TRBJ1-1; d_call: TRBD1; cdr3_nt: TGTGCCAGCTCACCACCGGGGACAGGCGGGAACACTGAAGCTTTCTTT; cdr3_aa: CASSPPGTGGNTEAFF
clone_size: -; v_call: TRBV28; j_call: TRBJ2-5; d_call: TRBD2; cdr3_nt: TGTGCCTCGACACGGGCTCGACTAGCGGGAGAAGAGACCCAGTACTTC; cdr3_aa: CASTRARLAGEETQYF
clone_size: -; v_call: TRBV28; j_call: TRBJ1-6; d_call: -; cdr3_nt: TGTGCCAGCCTTACGAGCTCCTATAATTCACCCCTCCACTTT; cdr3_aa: CASLTSSYNSPLHF
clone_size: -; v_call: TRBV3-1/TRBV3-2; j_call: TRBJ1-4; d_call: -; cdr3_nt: TGTGCCAGCAGCTCCGGACGTATAGAAAAACTGTTTTTT; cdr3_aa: CASSSGRIEKLFF
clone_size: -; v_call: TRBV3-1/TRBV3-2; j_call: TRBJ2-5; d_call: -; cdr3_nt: TGTGCCAGCAGCCAAGGTGTACAAGAGACCCAGTACTTC; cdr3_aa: CASSQGVQETQYF
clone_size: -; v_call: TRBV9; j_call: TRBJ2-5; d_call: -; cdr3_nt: TGTGCCAGCAGCCCCCGCCGGGTAGAAGAGACCCAGTACTTC; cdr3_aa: CASSPRRVEETQYF
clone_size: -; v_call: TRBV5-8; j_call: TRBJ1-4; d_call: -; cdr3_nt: TGTGCCAGCAGCCCAGCTCTTGGTCTACCTAATGAAAAACTGTTTTTT; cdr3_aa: CASSPALGLPNEKLFF
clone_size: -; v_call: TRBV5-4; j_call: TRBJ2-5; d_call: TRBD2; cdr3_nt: TGTGCCAGCAGCTTGGGAGCGGGGGGGCGAGAGACCCAGTACTTC; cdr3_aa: CASSLGAGGRETQYF
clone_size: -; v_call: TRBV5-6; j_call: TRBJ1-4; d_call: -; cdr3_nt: TGTGCCAGCAGCTTGGAAGGGGGGGAAAAACTGTTTTTT; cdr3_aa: CASSLEGGEKLFF
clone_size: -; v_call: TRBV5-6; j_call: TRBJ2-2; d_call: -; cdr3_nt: TGTGCCAGCCCCTATGAGGCGATCGCCGGGGAGCTGTTTTTT; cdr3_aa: CASPYEAIAGELFF
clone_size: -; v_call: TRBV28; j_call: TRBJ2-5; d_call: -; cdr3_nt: TGTGCCAGCAGTAACCCCGGGACCCTTCAAGAGACCCAGTACTTC; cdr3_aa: CASSNPGTLQETQYF